These 20 T cell receptor beta chains were sequenced from one sample in a study of cytomegalovirus exposure and HLA in healthy donors. This PCR relied on a set of 60 Vbeta primers and 13 Jbeta primers. Profiled with immunoSEQ multiplex PCR; TCRdb holds only in-frame clones, not every one. The sample consists of tens of thousands of clones, roughly 69% of them appearing once. Sequenced: PBMCs. The receptors derive from a woman aged 30 to 39 in good health and CMV-seronegative.

The chain uses TRBV7-8 and TRBJ1-5; D might be TRBD1 (5 bases). Germline V lookup: CDR1 SGHVS, CDR2 FQNEAQ. The CDR3 covers 12 residues. The CDR3 loop reads CAIGGGYQPQHF. The CDR3 nucleotides read TGTGCTATCGGGGGGGGTTACCAGCCCCAGCATTTT.

The rearrangement links TRBV29-1 to TRBJ2-7; 9 bases match TRBD1. The CDR3 runs to 14 residues. Trimming took 6 bases from V and 6 from J; bases not matched to a gene: 12. The V gene's germline CDR1 is SQVTM and CDR2 ANQGSEA. The CDR3 nucleotides are TGCAGCGTCCGAAGGCGGACAGGGGTTTGCGAGCAGTACTTC. Translation: CSVRRRTGVCEQYF.

This clone has a single count. The V and J genes are TRBV4-2 and TRBJ1-2; maybe TRBD1 (6 bases). Trimming took 0 bases from V and 8 from J, leaving 19 bases between them. Germline CDR1 and CDR2: LGHNA and YNFKEQ. The CDR3 has 16 residues. The CDR3 sequence is CASSQDGETGLFGYTF. The CDR3 nucleotides are TGTGCCAGCAGCCAAGATGGGGAAACAGGGTTGTTCGGCTACACCTTC.

This chain uses TRBV18 with TRBJ2-1, with 8 bases aligning to TRBD1. This CDR3 is 15 amino acids long. Per the germline V gene, CDR1 is KGHSH and CDR2 is LQKENI. The junction had 10 bases not matched to a gene; V was cut back by 3 bases and J by 9 bases. The CDR3 nucleotides read TGTGCCAGCTCACCCCGGACAGGGCAGGACGGTGAGCAGTTCTTC. It translates to CASSPRTGQDGEQFF.

The chain links TRBV29-1 to TRBJ2-4; D may be TRBD2 (5 bases). Trimming shortened V by 4 bases and J by 1 base, and 14 bases separated the two germline ends. CDR3 size: 15 residues. Germline assignment: CDR1 SQVTM and CDR2 ANQGSEA. CDR3 in amino acids: CSVVEGRRAKNIQYF. CDR3 nucleotides: TGCAGCGTTGTCGAGGGAAGAAGGGCCAAAAACATTCAGTACTTC.

The chain recombines TRBV6-4 with TRBJ2-1, with D tentatively TRBD2 (6 bases). Germline V lookup: CDR1 MRHNA, CDR2 SNTAGT. The CDR3 runs to 16 residues. V shed 8 bases and J shed 3 bases, with 20 bases lying between them. In nucleotides, the CDR3 is TGTGCCAGCTCCGAGGCCGCACTAGCTGGCTACAATGAGCAGTTCTTC. The encoded protein is CASSEAALAGYNEQFF.

This clone was seen a handful of times. The chain carries TRBV30 and TRBJ2-6, with a weak D call TRBD1 (6 bases). CDR1 is GTSNPN, CDR2 SVGIG, per germline (reference sequence). The CDR3 has 14 amino acids. V was shortened by 5 bases and J by 4 bases, with 12 bases between the two germline ends. CDR3 region: CAWDRSGGANVLTF. The CDR3 bases are TGTGCCTGGGACAGGTCCGGAGGGGCCAACGTCCTGACTTTC.

In its sample, this clone was seen a few times. This chain's CDR3 is CASSFGGINQPQHF. DNA of the CDR3: TGTGCCAGCAGCTTCGGAGGGATAAATCAGCCCCAGCATTTT. This chain links TRBV7-9 with TRBJ1-5; D is ambiguous. V was clipped by 3 bases and J by 4 bases, with 10 bases between them. The CDR3 has 14 amino acids. Germline V gives CDR1 SEHNR, CDR2 FQNEAQ (reference sequence).

The chain is built from TRBV2 and TRBJ1-6, with a tentative D call TRBD1 (5 bases). Trimming removed 6 bases at V and 6 bases at J, with 15 bases between. This CDR3 is built from 15 residues. Germline V gives CDR1 SNHLY, CDR2 FYNNEI. The CDR3 here is CASREGPHTNSPLHF. As DNA, the CDR3 is TGTGCCAGCAGGGAGGGACCTCACACTAATTCACCCCTCCACTTT.

The chain recombines TRBV27 with TRBJ2-1; TRBD2 matches at 7 bases. V shed 3 bases, J shed 4 bases, and the junction held 3 bases outside the gene matches. The V gene's germline CDR1 is MNHEY and CDR2 SMNVEV (reference sequence). The CDR3 runs 14 residues. CDR3: CASSFTGGYNEQFF. In DNA, the CDR3 is TGTGCCAGCAGTTTCACGGGAGGTTACAATGAGCAGTTCTTC.

This chain links TRBV6-5 with TRBJ2-2, with D possibly TRBD2 on 6 matching bases. Trimming took off 6 bases at V and 6 bases at J, with 17 bases between the two ends. Germline CDR1 is MNHEY and CDR2 is SVGAGI. The CDR3 runs to 15 residues. The CDR3 coding sequence is TGTGCCAGCAGACCCCGACTAGTAGGTCCCGGGGAGCTGTTTTTT. This codes for CASRPRLVGPGELFF.

The rearrangement uses TRBV6-1 and TRBJ1-5; perhaps TRBD1 as D (6 bases). CDR3 length equals 12 residues. V lost 8 bases and J 7 bases, leaving 12 bases between the germline ends. Germline V CDR1 and CDR2: MNHNS, SASEGT. CDR3 residues: CASRLQGQPQHF. The CDR3 nucleotides are TGTGCCAGCCGGTTACAGGGCCAGCCCCAGCATTTT.

The J gene is TRBJ2-1, the V gene TRBV11-3; D remains ambiguous. There are 14 residues in the CDR3. V was clipped by 2 bases and J by 0 bases, with 5 bases between them. CDR1 SGHNT and CDR2 YENEEA come from the germline V gene. CDR3 protein: CASSLSGSYNEQFF. CDR3 nucleotide sequence: TGTGCCAGCAGCTTATCAGGCTCCTACAATGAGCAGTTCTTC. The full variable domain, rest sourced from reference TRBV11-3 and TRBJ2-1, is EAGVVQSPRYKIIEKKQPVAFWCNPISGHNTLYWYLQNLGQGPELLIRYENEEAVDDSQLPKDRFSAERLKGVDSTLKIQPAELGDSAVYLCASSLSGSYNEQFFGPGTRLTVL.

The V call is TRBV6-1, the J call TRBJ1-5; D not certain. V dropped 10 bases and J dropped 2 bases, with 12 bases sitting between them. The CDR3 spans 13 residues. CDR1 MNHNS and CDR2 SASEGT come from the germline V gene. CDR3 in DNA: TGTGCCACCATAGGAGAGGGCAATCAGCCCCAGCATTTT. Its translation: CATIGEGNQPQHF.

This chain's CDR3 is CSAAFGGYTF. The CDR3 DNA reads TGCAGTGCAGCATTCGGGGGCTACACCTTC. The chain recombines TRBV20-1 with TRBJ1-2; D is ambiguous. V gave up 6 bases and J gave up 8 bases, with 10 bases separating them. The CDR3 length is 10 residues. Germline V gene lookup returns CDR1 DFQATT and CDR2 SNEGSKA (reference sequence).

As DNA, the CDR3 is TGTGCCAGCGTTAGGTATCCCGGGACTAGCGATACGCAGTATTTT. Its translation: CASVRYPGTSDTQYF. V usage is TRBV6-1 and J usage is TRBJ2-3; 9 nucleotides line up with TRBD2. V trimming: 8 bases; J trimming: 6 bases; junction bases outside the gene matches: 12. This CDR3 is built from 15 residues. Germline loops: CDR1 MNHNS, CDR2 SASEGT.

This clone was found a few times. This chain connects TRBV14 to TRBJ2-5; 9 bases agree with TRBD2. The junction had 7 bases not matched to a gene; V was cut back by 9 bases and J by 5 bases. The germline gives CDR1 SGHDN, CDR2 FVKESK. The CDR3 covers 13 residues. In nucleotides, the CDR3 is TGTGCCAGTCTACTAGCGGGTGTGGAGACCCAGTACTTC. This gives the protein CASLLAGVETQYF.

The rearrangement uses TRBV19 and TRBJ2-7; D is possibly TRBD1 (6 bases). The CDR3 has 13 residues. The germline V gene encodes CDR1 LNHDA and CDR2 SQIVND (reference sequence). The V end lost 3 bases, the J end lost 6 bases, and 12 bases lay between the germline ends. The CDR3 DNA follows: TGTGCCAGTAGTATGGGGGCTCAGGGCGAGCAGTACTTC. This codes for CASSMGAQGEQYF. The full variable domain, its missing parts supplied by reference TRBV19 and TRBJ2-7, is DGGITQSPKYLFRKEGQNVTLSCEQNLNHDAMYWYRQDPGQGLRLIYYSQIVNDFQKGDIAEGYSVSREKKESFPLTVTSAQKNPTAFYLCASSMGAQGEQYFGPGTRLTVT.

The V call is TRBV6-1, the J call TRBJ1-1, with D perhaps matching TRBD1 (6 bases). Trimming took off 3 bases at V and 4 bases at J, with 15 bases between the two ends. CDR1 is MNHNS and CDR2 is SASEGT in the germline V gene. CDR3 length: 15 amino acids. The CDR3 bases are TGTGCCAGCAGTGACCCAGGGGTTTTAAGCACTGAAGCTTTCTTT. As protein: CASSDPGVLSTEAFF.

The DNA of the CDR3 is TGTGCCAGCAGTACGAGGACAGGGGGTAATGAAAAACTGTTTTTT. This gives the protein CASSTRTGGNEKLFF. The V gene is TRBV6-5, the J gene TRBJ1-4; 10 bases are shared with TRBD1. The CDR3 loop spans 15 amino acids. V lost 5 bases, J lost 4 bases, and 4 bases stayed unmatched. Looked up from germline, CDR1 is MNHEY and CDR2 is SVGAGI.